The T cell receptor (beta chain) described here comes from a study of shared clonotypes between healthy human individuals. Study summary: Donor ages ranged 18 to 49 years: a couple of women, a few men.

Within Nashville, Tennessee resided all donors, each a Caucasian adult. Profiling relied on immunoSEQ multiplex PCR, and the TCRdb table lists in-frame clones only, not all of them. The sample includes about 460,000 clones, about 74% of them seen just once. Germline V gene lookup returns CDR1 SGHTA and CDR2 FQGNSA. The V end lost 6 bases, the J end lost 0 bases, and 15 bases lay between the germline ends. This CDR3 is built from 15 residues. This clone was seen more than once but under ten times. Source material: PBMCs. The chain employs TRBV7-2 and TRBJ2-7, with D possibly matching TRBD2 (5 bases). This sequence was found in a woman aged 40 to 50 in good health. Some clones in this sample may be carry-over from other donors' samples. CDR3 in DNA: TGTGCCAGCAGTCGCAGACGGGGAAGCTCCTACGAGCAGTACTTC. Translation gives CASSRRRGSSYEQYF.